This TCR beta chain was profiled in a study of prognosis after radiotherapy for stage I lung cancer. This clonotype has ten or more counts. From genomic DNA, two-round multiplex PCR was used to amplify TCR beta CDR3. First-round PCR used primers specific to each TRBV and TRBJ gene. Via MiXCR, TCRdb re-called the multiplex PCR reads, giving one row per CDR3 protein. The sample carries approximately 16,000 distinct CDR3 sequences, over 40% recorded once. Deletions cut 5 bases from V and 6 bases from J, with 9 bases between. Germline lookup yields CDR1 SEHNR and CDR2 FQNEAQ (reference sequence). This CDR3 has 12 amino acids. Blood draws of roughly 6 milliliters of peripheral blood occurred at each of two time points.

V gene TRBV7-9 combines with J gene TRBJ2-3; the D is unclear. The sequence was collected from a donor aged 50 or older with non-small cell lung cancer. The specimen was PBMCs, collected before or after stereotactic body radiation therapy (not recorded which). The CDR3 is CASSPSIDTQYF. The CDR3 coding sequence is TGTGCCAGCAGCCCCTCCATCGATACGCAGTATTTT.